One and the same sample provided the 7 T cell receptor beta chains below, sequenced in a study of PD-L1 blockade in urothelial cancer. Assay: immunoSEQ multiplex PCR; the TCRdb copy retains only in-frame clones and omits some. Of 45,000 to 60,000 clones in the sample, about 80% are singletons; the top ten hold about 5.6%. Sequenced material: PBMCs, taken around atezolizumab (anti-PD-L1) treatment. The receptors originated from a middle-aged man with urothelial cancer.

The chain links TRBV7-6 to TRBJ2-7, with D possibly matching TRBD2 (5 bases). The CDR3 is 12 amino acids. Trimming took off 5 bases at V and 4 bases at J, with 9 bases between the two ends. Looked up from germline, CDR1 is SGHVS and CDR2 is FNYEAQ. CDR3 DNA sequence: TGTGCCAGCAGCCGCTCGGGGTACGAGCAGTACTTC. Encoded protein: CASSRSGYEQYF.

The V and J genes are TRBV29-1 and TRBJ2-1; 15 bases match TRBD2. Losses at the gene ends were 5 bases for V and 0 bases for J; bases not matched to a gene: 8. CDR1 is SQVTM, CDR2 ANQGSEA, per germline. The CDR3 is 18 amino acids. The CDR3 region is CSVRQGTSGGSSYNEQFF. The CDR3 nucleotides read TGCAGCGTTAGACAGGGGACTAGCGGGGGGAGCTCCTACAATGAGCAGTTCTTC.

The chain recombines TRBV4-3 with TRBJ2-5, with 7 bases identical to TRBD1. The germline V gene has CDR1 LGHNA and CDR2 YSLEER. J was trimmed by 2 bases and V by 3 bases; bases with no gene match: 6. The CDR3 consists of 15 residues. The DNA of the CDR3 is TGCGCCAGCAGCCACTCGGACAGGCGACAAGAGACCCAGTACTTC. Amino acid sequence: CASSHSDRRQETQYF.

The rearrangement uses TRBV7-2 and TRBJ2-1; no clear D. Germline V gene data show CDR1 as SGHTA and CDR2 as FQGNSA. The CDR3 totals 14 residues. V was trimmed by 2 bases and J by 4 bases, leaving 9 bases between them. The CDR3: CASSLSRDYNEQFF. For the CDR3, the DNA is TGTGCCAGCAGCTTAAGCCGTGATTACAATGAGCAGTTCTTC.

The rearrangement uses TRBV6-9 and TRBJ2-1; 10 bases agree with TRBD2. The CDR3 consists of 16 residues. Germline lookup yields CDR1 MNHGY and CDR2 SVAAGI. After removal of 4 bases from V and 10 bases from J, the junction contained 13 bases not matched to a gene. CDR3 amino acids: CASSSIFLAGEGEQFF. As DNA, the CDR3 is TGTGCCAGCAGTTCGATTTTCCTAGCGGGAGAAGGGGAGCAGTTCTTC.

V gene TRBV7-2 combines with J gene TRBJ2-7, with 7 positions matching TRBD1. Per the germline V gene, CDR1 is SGHTA and CDR2 is FQGNSA. V dropped 5 bases and J dropped 4; count of bases not matched to a gene: 2. This CDR3 is built from 12 residues. CDR3 sequence reads: CASSEQGYEQYF. CDR3 coding DNA: TGTGCCAGCAGCGAACAGGGGTACGAGCAGTACTTC.

The chain has TRBV28 and TRBJ1-2; no firm D call. From germline, CDR1 is MDHEN and CDR2 SYDVKM. V lost 4 bases to trimming and J lost 5 bases, with 11 bases between them. The CDR3 covers 13 residues. The CDR3 loop reads CASSSLGFYGYTF. In DNA form, the CDR3 reads TGTGCCAGCAGTTCGCTCGGGTTTTATGGCTACACCTTC.